Presented here are 30 T cell receptor beta chains from one specimen sequenced in a study of CD8+ T cells in alopecia areata. RNA, once extracted, was reverse transcribed into cDNA for use as the sequencing template. Data came from immunoSEQ multiplex PCR; TCRdb stores just in-frame clones and leaves some out. The sample lists some 120,000 clones; around three fifths were seen once. The sequencing used CD4+ T cells sorted from blood, collected at week 0. These receptors all come from a human donor with alopecia areata.

This clone was observed a handful of times. The chain carries TRBV5-1 and TRBJ2-5, with D maybe TRBD1 (6 bases). This CDR3 contains 15 residues. The V gene lost 0 bases and the J gene lost 5 bases, with 14 bases spanning the gap. Germline assignment: CDR1 SGHRS and CDR2 YFSETQ. The CDR3 nucleotides read TGCGCCAGCAGCTTGGAAGGGGGATCGGAGGAGACCCAGTACTTC. It codes for CASSLEGGSEETQYF.

The chain links TRBV7-2 to TRBJ2-7; 7 nucleotides align to TRBD1. The V gene end was trimmed by 2 bases and the J gene end by 2 bases; junction bases not matched to a gene: 9. The CDR3 contains 16 residues. Germline V gives CDR1 SGHTA, CDR2 FQGNSA. The CDR3 loop reads CASSLKTGDGPYEQYF. The CDR3 DNA reads TGTGCCAGCAGCTTAAAAACAGGGGACGGCCCCTACGAGCAGTACTTC.

The V and J genes are TRBV29-1 and TRBJ2-1; 10 bases align to TRBD2. Germline lookup yields CDR1 SQVTM and CDR2 ANQGSEA. Trimming removed 2 bases from V and 7 bases from J; junction bases left unmatched: 8. CDR3 length: 15 amino acids. This CDR3 reads CSVEPLAGVRNEQFF. The DNA of the CDR3 is TGCAGCGTTGAACCCCTAGCGGGAGTTCGGAATGAGCAGTTCTTC.

The gene calls are TRBV5-4 and TRBJ2-3, with D possibly matching TRBD1 (6 bases). The CDR3 consists of 15 residues. Trimming shortened V by 4 bases and J by 0 bases, and 12 bases separated the two germline ends. Germline values: CDR1 SGHNT, CDR2 YYREEE (reference sequence). The CDR3 DNA follows: TGTGCCAGCAGCCATCAGGGGATGAGCACAGATACGCAGTATTTT. Its protein is CASSHQGMSTDTQYF.

V and J are TRBV4-1 and TRBJ1-2, with TRBD1 identical over 9 bases. CDR1 is MGHRA and CDR2 is YSYEKL in the germline V gene. There are 21 residues in the CDR3. The J segment lost 0 bases and the V segment lost 3 bases, leaving 20 bases of the junction unmatched. CDR3 coding DNA: TGCGCCAGCAGCCAGGGGACCGCCCAAGCCCGGGACAGGGTTACTAACTATGGCTACACCTTC. This translates into CASSQGTAQARDRVTNYGYTF.

V and J are TRBV6-5 and TRBJ2-3; D tentatively reads TRBD1 or TRBD2 (6 bases each). There are 15 residues in the CDR3. V lost 6 bases and J lost 0, with 13 bases in between. Looked up from germline, CDR1 is MNHEY and CDR2 is SVGAGI. CDR3: CASRRQGGSTDTQYF. As DNA, the CDR3 is TGTGCCAGCAGGAGGCAAGGGGGGAGCACAGATACGCAGTATTTT.

The J gene is TRBJ2-5, the V gene TRBV7-2, with a tentative D call TRBD2 (6 bases). The V and J ends lost 7 bases and 5 bases respectively, with 14 bases between them. There are 13 residues in the CDR3. The V gene's germline CDR1 is SGHTA and CDR2 FQGNSA. The CDR3 reads CASTRESGETQYF. CDR3 sequence (DNA): TGTGCCAGCACCCGGGAGAGCGGGGAGACCCAGTACTTC.

J is TRBJ2-3 and V is TRBV4-1; 12 bases fit TRBD2. The germline CDR1 and CDR2 sequences are MGHRA and YSYEKL. This CDR3 region has 18 residues. V lost 0 bases and J lost 5; bases outside the gene matches: 9. The CDR3 loop reads CASSQEDSLAGGLDTQYF. The DNA of the CDR3 is TGCGCCAGCAGCCAAGAAGATAGCCTAGCGGGAGGGTTAGATACGCAGTATTTT.

CDR3 DNA sequence: TGTGCCACCCGGGACAATCCCTACGAGCAGTACTTC. Amino acids: CATRDNPYEQYF. This chain joins TRBV28 and TRBJ2-7, with D tentatively TRBD1 (6 bases). The CDR3 is 12 amino acids. Trimming pared 10 bases from V and 2 bases from J, leaving 12 bases between. Germline V gives CDR1 MDHEN, CDR2 SYDVKM.

The chain employs TRBV4-3 and TRBJ2-2; D unclear. Germline-derived CDR1 and CDR2 are LGHNA and YSLEER. CDR3 length: 14 residues. Trimming removed 0 bases at V and 4 bases at J, with 6 bases between. The CDR3 DNA reads as TGCGCCAGCAGCCAAGATAAACCCACCGGGGAGCTGTTTTTT. It translates to CASSQDKPTGELFF.

This clone was detected only a few times. The rearrangement joins TRBV7-9 to TRBJ2-7, with D maybe TRBD1 (5 bases). Germline CDR1 SEHNR, CDR2 FQNEAQ (reference sequence). The CDR3 length is 15 residues. Trimming cost V 5 bases and J 1 base, with 15 bases left between them. The CDR3 spells CASSRLGDRSYEQYF. The CDR3 DNA reads TGTGCCAGCAGCCGCTTAGGAGACAGATCCTACGAGCAGTACTTC.

This chain connects TRBV4-1 to TRBJ2-1; D uncertain. The V end was cut by 3 bases, the J end by 2 bases, with 2 bases between. From germline, CDR1 is MGHRA and CDR2 YSYEKL. The CDR3 is 12 amino acids. For the CDR3, the DNA is TGCGCCAGCAGCCAGACCTACAATGAGCAGTTCTTC. It specifies CASSQTYNEQFF.

This chain connects TRBV2 to TRBJ2-1; D gene uncertain. The CDR3 is 15 amino acids. From germline, CDR1 is SNHLY and CDR2 FYNNEI. V lost 4 bases to trimming and J lost 2 bases, with 12 bases between them. This CDR3 reads CASSVERRPYNEQFF. The DNA of the CDR3 is TGTGCCAGCAGTGTGGAGCGAAGGCCCTACAATGAGCAGTTCTTC.

CDR3: CASSVGNRRTDTQYF. The CDR3 bases are TGTGCCAGCAGCGTAGGTAACAGACGCACAGATACGCAGTATTTT. The V and J genes are TRBV9 and TRBJ2-3; no clear D gene. Germline CDR1 is SGDLS and CDR2 is YYNGEE. V dropped 0 bases and J dropped 1 base, with 9 bases sitting between them. The CDR3 covers 15 residues. Full variable domain (rest looked up from reference TRBV9 and TRBJ2-3): DSGVTQTPKHLITATGQRVTLRCSPRSGDLSVYWYQQSLDQGLQFLIQYYNGEERAKGNILERFSAQQFPDLHSELNLSSLELGDSALYFCASSVGNRRTDTQYFGPGTRLTVL.

In this sample, this clone turned up a few times. J is TRBJ2-2 and V is TRBV7-2, with TRBD2 as a possible D gene (6 bases). This CDR3 contains 14 residues. Per the germline V gene, CDR1 is SGHTA and CDR2 is FQGNSA. Trimming took off 5 bases at V and 4 bases at J, with 11 bases between the two ends. CDR3 in amino acids: CASSPRRVTGELFF. CDR3 nucleotide sequence: TGTGCCAGCAGCCCGAGGAGGGTCACCGGGGAGCTGTTTTTT.

Written as DNA, the CDR3 is TGTGCCAGTAGTTTGGGGGGCATCAACACCGGGGAGCTGTTTTTT. Translating it yields CASSLGGINTGELFF. The chain carries TRBV19 and TRBJ2-2; tentatively, D is TRBD1 or TRBD2 (6 bases each). Trimming cost V 5 bases and J 2 bases, with 12 bases left between them. This CDR3 is built from 15 residues. The germline V gene encodes CDR1 LNHDA and CDR2 SQIVND (reference sequence).

This clone showed up just a few times. The chain is built from TRBV30 and TRBJ2-5; D assignment may be TRBD1 or TRBD2 (6 bases each). Germline V lookup: CDR1 GTSNPN, CDR2 SVGIG (reference sequence). The CDR3 loop spans 12 amino acids. Trimming removed 2 bases at V and 5 bases at J, with 9 bases between. The CDR3 DNA is TGTGCCTGGAGTCGGGGGCAGGAGACCCAGTACTTC. Its protein product is CAWSRGQETQYF. The variable domain in full, with the rest retrieved from reference TRBV30 and TRBJ2-5, is SQTIHQWPATLVQPVGSPLSLECTVEGTSNPNLYWYRQAAGRGLQLLFYSVGIGQISSEVPQNLSASRPQDRQFILSSKKLLLSDSGFYLCAWSRGQETQYFGPGTRLLVL.

This chain joins TRBV29-1 and TRBJ1-2, with 11 nucleotides matching TRBD1. V shed 6 bases, J shed 3 bases, and the junction held 9 bases outside the gene matches. The CDR3 totals 15 residues. Germline V CDR1 and CDR2: SQVTM, ANQGSEA. The CDR3 spells CSVAHQGQGDYGYTF. DNA for the CDR3: TGCAGCGTCGCACATCAGGGACAGGGGGACTATGGCTACACCTTC.

This clone has only a few counts. This chain joins TRBV27 and TRBJ2-7; D could derive from TRBD1 or TRBD2 (5 bases each). The CDR3 runs to 9 residues. Germline assignment: CDR1 MNHEY and CDR2 SMNVEV (reference sequence). The CDR3 loop reads CASRGRSIV. DNA for the CDR3: TGTGCCAGCCGGGGCAGGTCCATCGTC.

V is TRBV5-1 and J is TRBJ2-7; weak D call: TRBD2 (6 bases). The V gene lost 5 bases and the J gene lost 0 bases, with 15 bases spanning the gap. Germline V gives CDR1 SGHRS, CDR2 YFSETQ. This CDR3 is 15 amino acids long. CDR3 loop: CASRFSGTGSYEQYF. CDR3 DNA: TGCGCCAGCAGATTTTCCGGGACTGGCTCCTACGAGCAGTACTTC.

V usage is TRBV15 and J usage is TRBJ1-2; D ambiguous. Deletions cut 1 base from V and 2 bases from J, with 8 bases between. Per the germline V gene, CDR1 is LNHNV and CDR2 is YYDKDF (reference sequence). The CDR3 is made up of 14 amino acids. The CDR3 nucleotides are TGTGCCACCAGCAGAGGGAGGGAAAACTATGGCTACACCTTC. The encoded protein is CATSRGRENYGYTF.

The rearrangement uses TRBV9 and TRBJ1-1; no definite D call. The CDR3 contains 15 residues. In germline, CDR1 is SGDLS, CDR2 YYNGEE. Trimming removed 0 bases at V and 1 base at J, with 10 bases between. As DNA, the CDR3 is TGTGCCAGCAGCGTAGAGGGATACGGGAACACTGAAGCTTTCTTT. As protein: CASSVEGYGNTEAFF.

J is TRBJ2-2 and V is TRBV10-3, with 9 bases aligning to TRBD1. Germline lookup yields CDR1 ENHRY and CDR2 SYGVKD. V lost 6 bases to trimming and J lost 3 bases; unmatched junction nucleotides: 8. This CDR3 is built from 16 residues. CDR3 sequence reads: CAISLTGGDDTGELFF. CDR3 coding DNA: TGTGCCATCAGCCTAACAGGGGGCGATGACACCGGGGAGCTGTTTTTT.

The sample holds a few counts of this clone. The J gene is TRBJ2-7, the V gene TRBV6-6; 7 bases map to TRBD1. This CDR3 contains 15 residues. Germline V gene lookup returns CDR1 MNHNY and CDR2 SVGAGI (reference sequence). The junction had 16 bases not matched to a gene; V was cut back by 7 bases and J by 7 bases. The CDR3 region is CASNRARQGREEQYF. CDR3 nucleotides: TGTGCCAGCAATCGCGCTAGACAGGGCCGAGAAGAGCAGTACTTC.

This clone occurred a few times. This chain connects TRBV6-1 to TRBJ2-1, with 8 positions matching TRBD1. Unmatched junction bases numbered 5, after V lost 5 bases and J lost 2 bases. The germline CDR1 and CDR2 sequences are MNHNS and SASEGT. This CDR3 has 15 amino acids. In DNA form, the CDR3 reads TGTGCCAGCAGTCTTGGACAGGGCCCCTACAATGAGCAGTTCTTC. As protein: CASSLGQGPYNEQFF.

The chain recombines TRBV2 with TRBJ2-7, with TRBD2 matching 9 bases. The CDR3 is 13 amino acids. Germline trimming cut 4 bases from V and 5 bases from J; bases unmatched to any gene: 3. Germline values: CDR1 SNHLY, CDR2 FYNNEI. CDR3 sequence reads: CASSVAGENEQYF. As DNA, the CDR3 is TGTGCCAGCAGTGTAGCGGGAGAGAACGAGCAGTACTTC.

This chain uses TRBV28 with TRBJ2-6; a weak D match, TRBD1 (6 bases). The V end was cut by 6 bases, the J end by 8 bases, with 14 bases between. This CDR3 region has 14 residues. The germline gives CDR1 MDHEN, CDR2 SYDVKM. The DNA of the CDR3 is TGTGCCAGCAGGGCAAACAGGGATCCCAACGTCCTGACTTTC. This encodes CASRANRDPNVLTF.

This clone was seen more than once but under ten times. The chain employs TRBV5-4 and TRBJ2-1, with 9 bases matching TRBD1. Per germline, CDR1 SGHNT and CDR2 YYREEE (reference sequence). CDR3 length equals 17 residues. The ends lost 2 bases at V and 7 bases at J; junction bases unmatched: 13. CDR3 loop: CASSLPKTGGVGNEQFF. Here the CDR3 DNA reads TGTGCCAGCAGCTTACCCAAGACAGGGGGAGTTGGTAATGAGCAGTTCTTC.

This clone was detected only a few times. V gene TRBV6-5 combines with J gene TRBJ2-7; D is ambiguous. The V and J ends lost 0 bases and 1 base respectively, with 10 bases between them. CDR1 and CDR2 from the germline V gene are MNHEY and SVGAGI. This CDR3 has 15 amino acids. The CDR3 loop is CASSYSIPRSYEQYF. DNA for the CDR3: TGTGCCAGCAGTTACTCGATTCCGCGGTCCTACGAGCAGTACTTC.

V is TRBV6-6 and J is TRBJ2-5, with 8 bases fitting TRBD1. The CDR3 extends over 15 amino acids. The germline V gene encodes CDR1 MNHNY and CDR2 SVGAGI (reference sequence). Germline trimming cut 6 bases from V and 4 bases from J; bases unmatched to any gene: 10. Here the CDR3 DNA reads TGTGCCAGCAGGGTCGGACAGGGATCGAGAGAGACCCAGTACTTC. The encoded protein is CASRVGQGSRETQYF.